The 32 T cell receptor beta chains below come from one sample, sequenced in a study of blood T cell repertoires in COVID-19. Libraries were prepared by immunoSEQ multiplex PCR; TCRdb keeps only in-frame clonotypes and omits some of them. The table lists about 160,000 clones, about 85% of them singletons. Specimen: peripheral blood. These receptors were obtained from a man aged 55 to 70 who had recovered from COVID-19.

The chain carries TRBV5-1 and TRBJ2-5; 11 nucleotides agree with TRBD2. J gave up 2 bases and V 4 bases, and 13 bases lay outside the gene matches. Germline-derived CDR1 and CDR2 are SGHRS and YFSETQ. The length of the CDR3 is 18 residues. The CDR3: CASSPGGTSGGEQETQYF. The DNA of the CDR3 is TGCGCCAGCAGCCCGGGGGGCACTAGCGGGGGTGAACAAGAGACCCAGTACTTC.

This rearrangement joins TRBV19 to TRBJ2-1; D is perhaps TRBD2 (5 bases). V lost 1 base to trimming and J lost 0 bases, with 19 bases between them. Germline-derived CDR1 and CDR2 are LNHDA and SQIVND (reference sequence). The CDR3 sequence is 19 residues long. CDR3 DNA: TGTGCCAGTAGTATAGCGGGATACGGGGATTCGAGCTCCTACAATGAGCAGTTCTTC. Translation: CASSIAGYGDSSSYNEQFF.

This CDR3 reads CASSPGQGRNEKLFF. The DNA of the CDR3 is TGTGCCAGCTCACCGGGACAGGGTCGCAATGAAAAACTGTTTTTT. The J gene is TRBJ1-4, the V gene TRBV18; 9 nucleotides match TRBD1. V gave up 3 bases and J gave up 5 bases; unmatched junction bases: 4. Germline V gene lookup returns CDR1 KGHSH and CDR2 LQKENI. The CDR3 has 15 amino acids.

The rearrangement links TRBV21-1 to TRBJ2-3; the table's D call of TRBD2 was not tested on the DNA. TRBV21-1 is shown as a pseudogene. The CDR3 is 17 residues long. CDR3 residues: CASSKAKTSGETDTQYF. CDR3 sequence (DNA): TGTGCCAGCAGCAAAGCCAAGACTAGCGGGGAAACAGATACGCAGTATTTT.

CDR3 loop: CASSVSSGGWNEQFF. The CDR3 nucleotides read TGTGCCAGCAGCGTATCTAGCGGGGGCTGGAATGAGCAGTTCTTC. The chain links TRBV9 to TRBJ2-1; 10 positions agree with TRBD2. V lost 1 base to trimming and J lost 7 bases; unmatched junction nucleotides: 5. In germline, CDR1 is SGDLS, CDR2 YYNGEE. The CDR3 has 15 amino acids.

This chain uses TRBV5-1 with TRBJ1-1, with D perhaps TRBD1 (5 bases). Per the germline V gene, CDR1 is SGHRS and CDR2 is YFSETQ. This CDR3 spans 13 amino acids. The V and J ends lost 2 bases and 4 bases respectively, with 9 bases between them. CDR3 nucleotides: TGCGCCAGCAGCTTCGACAGCTTCACTGAAGCTTTCTTT. Its translation is CASSFDSFTEAFF.

The J gene is TRBJ2-7, the V gene TRBV6-4, with a possible D match to TRBD1 (5 bases). CDR3 length equals 15 residues. Trimming removed 6 bases from V and 2 bases from J, with 17 bases in between. CDR1 and CDR2 (germline): MRHNA, SNTAGT. The CDR3 protein is CASRRAMQGPYEQYF. In DNA form, the CDR3 reads TGTGCCAGCAGAAGGGCTATGCAGGGTCCCTACGAGCAGTACTTC.

The chain employs TRBV7-9 and TRBJ2-3, with D maybe TRBD1 (6 bases). CDR1 and CDR2 from the germline V gene are SEHNR and FQNEAQ (reference sequence). Deletions cut 7 bases from V and 2 bases from J, with 16 bases between. The CDR3 sequence is 15 residues long. The CDR3 region has the DNA TGTGCCAGCACCCGGAGAGGGGGAACCACAGATACGCAGTATTTT. Amino acid sequence: CASTRRGGTTDTQYF.

The rearrangement uses TRBV10-3 and TRBJ2-3; maybe TRBD1 (6 bases). Germline assignment: CDR1 ENHRY and CDR2 SYGVKD. The CDR3 has 16 amino acids. Trimming left V 4 bases short and J 0 bases short, with 14 bases between. The CDR3 nucleotides read TGTGCCATCAGTGCAGAGGACAGAACTAGCACAGATACGCAGTATTTT. This encodes CAISAEDRTSTDTQYF.

The chain has TRBV3-1 (or the pseudogene TRBV3-2) and TRBJ2-1; TRBD2 matches at 12 bases. The V and J ends lost 3 bases and 7 bases, in that order; junction bases with no gene match: 13. This CDR3 has 18 residues. The germline gives CDR1 LGHDT, CDR2 YNNKEL (reference sequence). The DNA for the CDR3 is TGTGCCAGCAGCCACGGACTAGCGGGGTCTTTTTTGGTTAATGAGCAGTTCTTC. Its translation: CASSHGLAGSFLVNEQFF.

This rearrangement joins TRBV6-5 to TRBJ2-7; 12 bases line up with TRBD1. The CDR3 covers 15 residues. The V gene end was trimmed by 5 bases and the J gene end by 6 bases; junction bases not matched to a gene: 8. The germline V gene has CDR1 MNHEY and CDR2 SVGAGI. The CDR3 here is CASSPGWDRGPEQYF. CDR3 DNA sequence: TGTGCCAGCAGTCCTGGGTGGGACAGGGGGCCCGAGCAGTACTTC.

The chain uses TRBV6-5 and TRBJ2-3; 8 bases align to TRBD1. The CDR3 covers 15 residues. In germline, CDR1 is MNHEY, CDR2 SVGAGI. J gave up 2 bases and V 0 bases, and 1 base lay outside the gene matches. CDR3 sequence (DNA): TGTGCCAGCAGTTACTCGGACAGGGCCACAGATACGCAGTATTTT. Its protein is CASSYSDRATDTQYF.

This clone occurred once. The J gene is TRBJ1-2, the V gene TRBV4-3; D is undetermined. V gave up 0 bases and J gave up 8 bases, with 10 bases separating them. Germline-derived CDR1 and CDR2 are LGHNA and YSLEER. CDR3 length equals 13 residues. CDR3 in amino acids: CASSQEVLAGYTF. The CDR3, as DNA: TGCGCCAGCAGCCAAGAGGTATTGGCCGGCTACACCTTC.

The chain uses TRBV6-5 and TRBJ1-1, with TRBD1 identical over 9 bases. The CDR3 is made up of 14 amino acids. Trimming cost V 4 bases and J 4 bases; bases outside gene matches: 4. Germline V lookup: CDR1 MNHEY, CDR2 SVGAGI. For the CDR3, the DNA is TGTGCCAGCAGTTCCCGACAGGGGGGCACTGAAGCTTTCTTT. It specifies CASSSRQGGTEAFF.

The chain is built from TRBV19 and TRBJ2-7; 8 bases line up with TRBD1. Per germline, CDR1 LNHDA and CDR2 SQIVND (reference sequence). The CDR3 sequence is 14 residues long. V was pared by 1 base and J by 6 bases, with 5 bases of the junction left unmatched. The CDR3, as DNA: TGTGCCAGTAGTATAGCGACAGGGGTAAGCGAGCAGTACTTC. Translated, it gives CASSIATGVSEQYF.

J is TRBJ2-5 and V is TRBV12-3 or TRBV12-4; D is unclear. The CDR3 spans 11 residues. Trimming took 5 bases from V and 5 from J, leaving 6 bases between them. Written as DNA, the CDR3 is TGTGCCAGCAGTCCTCGGGAGACCCAGTACTTC. It codes for CASSPRETQYF.

V gene TRBV14 combines with J gene TRBJ2-7; D is possibly TRBD2 (6 bases). Trimming left V 0 bases short and J 4 bases short, with 16 bases between. The CDR3 loop spans 16 amino acids. The germline V gene has CDR1 SGHDN and CDR2 FVKESK. The CDR3 bases are TGTGCCAGCAGCCAAGATCGGGGGATGTTGCGGTACGAGCAGTACTTC. Amino acid sequence: CASSQDRGMLRYEQYF.

V is TRBV9 and J is TRBJ1-2; 10 bases map to TRBD1. The CDR3 covers 17 residues. Unmatched junction bases numbered 15, after V lost 3 bases and J lost 7 bases. Germline loops: CDR1 SGDLS, CDR2 YYNGEE. The CDR3 coding sequence is TGTGCCAGCAGCGAGACCCCCAGTGCGAGACAGGGGGCTGGCTACACCTTC. This codes for CASSETPSARQGAGYTF.

This clone was seen more than once but under ten times. The chain is built from TRBV7-6 and TRBJ2-1, with 10 bases matching TRBD1. In germline, CDR1 is SGHVS, CDR2 FNYEAQ. J gave up 7 bases and V 5 bases, and 8 bases lay outside the gene matches. The CDR3 contains 15 residues. This CDR3 is CASSRDRGWSNEQFF. The CDR3, as DNA: TGTGCCAGCAGCCGGGACAGGGGTTGGAGTAATGAGCAGTTCTTC.

The J gene is TRBJ1-2, the V gene TRBV6-5; the match to TRBD1 covers 9 bases. Germline-derived CDR1 and CDR2 are MNHEY and SVGAGI. J was trimmed by 7 bases and V by 6 bases; bases with no gene match: 9. The CDR3 sequence is 14 residues long. CDR3 sequence: CASRLQGADGGYTF. The CDR3 nucleotides read TGTGCCAGCAGGTTACAGGGGGCGGATGGTGGCTACACCTTC.

The chain couples TRBV27 to TRBJ1-2; 11 positions agree with TRBD1. The CDR3 is 14 amino acids. CDR1 and CDR2 from the germline V gene are MNHEY and SMNVEV (reference sequence). V lost 6 bases to trimming and J lost 11 bases; unmatched junction nucleotides: 11. The CDR3 DNA is TGTGCCAGCAGCCTTACTGGGACAGGGGGAAGATACACCTTC. Translating gives CASSLTGTGGRYTF.

Only a few counts were recorded for this clone. The chain is built from TRBV10-3 and TRBJ1-4, with 7 bases identical to TRBD1. Germline CDR1 ENHRY, CDR2 SYGVKD. Unmatched junction bases numbered 10, after V lost 3 bases and J lost 0 bases. There are 18 residues in the CDR3. CDR3 loop: CAISDSGTVGSTNEKLFF. Written as DNA, the CDR3 is TGTGCCATCAGTGATTCCGGGACAGTAGGTTCAACTAATGAAAAACTGTTTTTT.

This chain joins TRBV6-6 and TRBJ2-2, with 7 bases identical to TRBD1. The germline V gene encodes CDR1 MNHNY and CDR2 SVGAGI (reference sequence). The CDR3 covers 15 residues. With 6 bases clipped from V and 5 bases from J, the junction kept 9 bases outside the gene matches. CDR3 protein: CASRPPTGTTGELFF. CDR3 coding DNA: TGTGCCAGCAGACCCCCGACAGGGACGACCGGGGAGCTGTTTTTT.

Only a few counts were recorded for this clone. The gene calls are TRBV19 and TRBJ1-1; possible D gene TRBD1, 5 bases. Germline V CDR1 and CDR2: LNHDA, SQIVND (reference sequence). V lost 3 bases, J lost 10 bases, and 24 bases lay in between. CDR3 length: 16 amino acids. As DNA, the CDR3 is TGTGCCAGTAGTATGGGGCCGGCGGTTAGTTCCGTGGGAGCTTTCTTT. It yields the protein CASSMGPAVSSVGAFF.

The chain is built from TRBV5-1 and TRBJ2-7; D perhaps matches TRBD2 (5 bases). Per germline, CDR1 SGHRS and CDR2 YFSETQ. There are 14 residues in the CDR3. V was cut by 0 bases and J by 7 bases, with 14 bases left in between. CDR3 bases: TGCGCCAGCAGCTTGGTTTTGCCTTCGGGAGAGCAGTACTTC. It encodes CASSLVLPSGEQYF.

The rearrangement uses TRBV29-1 and TRBJ2-1; 10 nucleotides line up with TRBD1. The V gene's germline CDR1 is SQVTM and CDR2 ANQGSEA. This CDR3 is built from 13 residues. V shed 4 bases and J 3 bases; nucleotides not matched to a gene: 0. CDR3 region: CSVGDRGYNEQFF. CDR3 DNA sequence: TGCAGCGTTGGGGACAGGGGCTACAATGAGCAGTTCTTC.

The chain employs TRBV6-5 and TRBJ1-1; D possibly corresponds to TRBD1 (5 bases). The CDR3 runs to 12 residues. Between the trimmed V and J ends, which lost 5 bases and 8 bases, there was a span of 12 bases. The V gene's germline CDR1 is MNHEY and CDR2 SVGAGI. The CDR3 DNA follows: TGTGCCAGCAGTCATCAGGGCAAAGAAGCTTTCTTT. Translation: CASSHQGKEAFF.

CDR3 region: CASSIRENQPQHF. Here the CDR3 DNA reads TGTGCCAGTAGTATCAGGGAAAATCAGCCCCAGCATTTT. The rearrangement links TRBV19 to TRBJ1-5; D possibly corresponds to TRBD1 (5 bases). Trimming took off 3 bases at V and 4 bases at J, with 7 bases between the two ends. The CDR3 totals 13 residues. Germline lookup yields CDR1 LNHDA and CDR2 SQIVND (reference sequence).

This chain uses TRBV4-2 with TRBJ2-3, with 7 nucleotides matching TRBD2. The CDR3 is made up of 14 amino acids. Losses at the gene ends were 4 bases for V and 6 bases for J; bases not matched to a gene: 7. Germline CDR1 LGHNA, CDR2 YNFKEQ. The DNA of the CDR3 is TGTGCCAGCAGCCCCGGGACTACCCGGGATACGCAGTATTTT. Amino acids: CASSPGTTRDTQYF.

This clone was picked up a small number of times. For the CDR3, the DNA is TGTGCAAGTCGCTCAACCGCCAGGGTGCGGTCTGCTAATGAAAAACTGTTTTTT. Its protein is CASRSTARVRSANEKLFF. V and J are TRBV12-2 and TRBJ1-4; the table's D call, TRBD1, has no DNA check behind it. TRBV12-2 is described as a pseudogene. The CDR3 totals 18 residues.

V usage is TRBV21-1 and J usage is TRBJ2-7; the table's D call, TRBD1, has no DNA check behind it. TRBV21-1 is classified as a pseudogene. This CDR3 contains 15 residues. CDR3 in amino acids: CASTHKGVSTHEQYF. The CDR3 region has the DNA TGTGCCAGCACTCACAAAGGGGTTAGCACCCACGAGCAGTACTTC.

CDR3 sequence: CASSVAPGGSYEQYF. CDR3 in DNA: TGTGCCAGCAGTGTAGCCCCAGGGGGCTCCTACGAGCAGTACTTC. The gene calls are TRBV6-1 and TRBJ2-7; 7 bases agree with TRBD1. Trimming cost V 4 bases and J 0 bases; bases outside gene matches: 6. The CDR3 has 15 amino acids. Per the germline V gene, CDR1 is MNHNS and CDR2 is SASEGT.